Included here is one T cell receptor (beta chain) sequence, with context. Its antigen is undetermined. The data derive from a study of shared clonotypes between healthy human individuals. The CDR3 spans 15 residues. With V trimmed by 4 bases and J by 9 bases, 8 bases remained unmatched. Germline CDR1 is MNHEY and CDR2 is SMNVEV (reference sequence). Regarding the study as a whole: With few donors, the genetic and exposure-history diversity represented was limited.

Libraries were prepared by immunoSEQ multiplex PCR; TCRdb keeps only in-frame clonotypes and omits some of them. The sample consists of just over 2,000,000 clones, 90% to 95% of them appearing once. It was into CD45RA+ naive and CD45RA-negative memory subsets that the CD4+ cells were split. The sequence derives from a man younger than 35 in good health. The sequenced sample consisted of naive CD4+ T cells sorted from blood. The subset: CD45RA+ positively selected. J is TRBJ1-6 and V is TRBV27, with TRBD1 identical over 8 bases. The CDR3 loop reads CASSSRQGLASPLHF. In nucleotides, the CDR3 is TGTGCCAGCAGTTCCCGACAGGGGTTAGCTTCACCCCTCCACTTT.